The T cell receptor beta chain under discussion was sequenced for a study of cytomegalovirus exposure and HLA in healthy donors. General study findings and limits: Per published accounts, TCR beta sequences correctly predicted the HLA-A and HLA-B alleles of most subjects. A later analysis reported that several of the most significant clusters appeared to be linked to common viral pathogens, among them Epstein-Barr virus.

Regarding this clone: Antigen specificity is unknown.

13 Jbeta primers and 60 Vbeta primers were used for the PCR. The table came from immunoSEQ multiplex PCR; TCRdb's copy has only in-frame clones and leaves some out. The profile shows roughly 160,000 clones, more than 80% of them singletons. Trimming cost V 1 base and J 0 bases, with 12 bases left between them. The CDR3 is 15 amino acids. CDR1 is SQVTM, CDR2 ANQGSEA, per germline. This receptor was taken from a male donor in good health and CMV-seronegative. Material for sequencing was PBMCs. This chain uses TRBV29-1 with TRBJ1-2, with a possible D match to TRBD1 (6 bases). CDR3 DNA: TGCAGCGTTGAAGGGGGGCCCGACCCTAACTATGGCTACACCTTC. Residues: CSVEGGPDPNYGYTF.